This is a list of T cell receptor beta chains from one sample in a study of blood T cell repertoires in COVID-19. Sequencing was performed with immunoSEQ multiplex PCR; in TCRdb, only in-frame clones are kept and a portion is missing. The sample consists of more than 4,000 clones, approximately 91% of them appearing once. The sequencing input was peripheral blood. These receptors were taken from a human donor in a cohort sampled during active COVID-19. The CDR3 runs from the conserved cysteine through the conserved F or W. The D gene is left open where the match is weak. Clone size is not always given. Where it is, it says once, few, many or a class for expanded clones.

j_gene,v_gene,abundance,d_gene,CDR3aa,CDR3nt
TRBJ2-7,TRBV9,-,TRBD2,CASSVVADGLAGAYEQYF,TGTGCCAGCAGCGTAGTGGCCGACGGACTAGCGGGTGCCTACGAGCAGTACTTC
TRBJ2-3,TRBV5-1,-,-,CASSLQTDTQYF,TGCGCCAGCAGCTTGCAAACAGATACGCAGTATTTT
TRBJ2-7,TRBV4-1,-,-,CASSQDQDTSSYEQYF,TGCGCCAGCAGCCAAGACCAGGATACAAGCTCCTACGAGCAGTACTTC
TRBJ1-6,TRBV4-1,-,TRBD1,CASSQVRTGDNSPLHF,TGCGCCAGCAGCCAAGTTCGCACAGGGGATAATTCACCCCTCCACTTT
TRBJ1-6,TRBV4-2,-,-,CASSQEWTDNSPLHF,TGTGCCAGCAGCCAAGAATGGACAGATAATTCACCCCTCCACTTT
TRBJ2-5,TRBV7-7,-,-,CASTTRVARGETQYF,TGTGCTAGCACGACACGGGTCGCCCGAGGGGAGACCCAGTACTTC
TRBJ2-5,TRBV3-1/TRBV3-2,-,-,CASSQTGRETQYF,TGTGCCAGCAGCCAAACAGGGCGCGAGACCCAGTACTTC
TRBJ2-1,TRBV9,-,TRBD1,CASSGMTGGSYNEQFF,TGTGCCAGCAGCGGGATGACAGGGGGGTCGTACAATGAGCAGTTCTTC
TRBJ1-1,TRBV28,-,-,CASSLEDLGNTEAFF,TGTGCCAGCAGTTTGGAGGACTTGGGGAACACTGAAGCTTTCTTT
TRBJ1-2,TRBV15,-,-,CATSLEGGHDYGYTF,TGTGCCACCAGCTTGGAGGGGGGGCATGACTATGGCTACACCTTC
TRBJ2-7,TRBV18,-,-,CASSPRGRADGEQYF,TGTGCCAGCTCACCGAGGGGGAGGGCCGATGGCGAGCAGTACTTC
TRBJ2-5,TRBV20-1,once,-,CSARRETQYF,TGCAGTGCTAGACGAGAGACCCAGTACTTC
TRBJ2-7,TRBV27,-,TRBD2,CASSPSLAGGTYEQYF,TGTGCCAGCAGCCCCAGCCTAGCGGGAGGTACGTACGAGCAGTACTTC
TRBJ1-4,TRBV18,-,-,CASSPLFNRDGEKLFF,TGTGCCAGCTCACCCCTGTTTAACAGGGATGGGGAAAAACTGTTTTTT
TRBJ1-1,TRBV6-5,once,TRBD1,CASRLQGGTEAFF,TGTGCCAGCAGGTTACAGGGGGGGACTGAAGCTTTCTTT
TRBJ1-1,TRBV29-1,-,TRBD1,CSVEWQGANFEAFF,TGCAGCGTTGAATGGCAGGGGGCGAATTTTGAAGCTTTCTTT
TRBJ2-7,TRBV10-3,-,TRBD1,CAIKAETGSHEQYF,TGTGCCATCAAAGCCGAGACAGGGTCCCACGAGCAGTACTTC
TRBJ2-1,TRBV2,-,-,CASYRGTVNNEQFF,TGTGCCAGCTATCGCGGGACGGTTAACAATGAGCAGTTCTTC
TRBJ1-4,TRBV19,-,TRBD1,CASAGTVTNEKLFF,TGTGCCAGTGCCGGGACAGTAACTAATGAAAAACTGTTTTTT
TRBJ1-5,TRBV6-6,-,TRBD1,CASFTGGNQPQHF,TGTGCCAGCTTCACAGGGGGCAATCAGCCCCAGCATTTT
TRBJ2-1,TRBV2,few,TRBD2,CASSEPRTSYYNEQFF,TGTGCCAGCAGTGAACCAAGGACTAGCTACTACAATGAGCAGTTCTTC
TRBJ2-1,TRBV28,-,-,CASKSRDALYNEQFF,TGTGCCAGCAAGTCGCGGGATGCCCTCTACAATGAGCAGTTCTTC
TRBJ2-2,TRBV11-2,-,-,CASSVTTQGSGELFF,TGTGCCAGCAGCGTCACCACACAGGGTTCCGGGGAGCTGTTTTTT
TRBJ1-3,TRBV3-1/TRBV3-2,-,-,CASSQEVKSSGNTIYF,TGTGCCAGCAGCCAAGAAGTAAAGAGCTCTGGAAACACCATATATTTT
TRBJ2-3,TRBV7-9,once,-,CASSFIRVDTQYF,TGTGCCAGCAGCTTTATCAGGGTTGATACGCAGTATTTT
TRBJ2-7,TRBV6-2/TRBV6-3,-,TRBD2,CASSWGTSGGTTYEQYF,TGTGCCAGCAGTTGGGGGACTAGCGGGGGGACGACCTACGAGCAGTACTTC
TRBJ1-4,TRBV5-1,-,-,CASSFQGIGEKLFF,TGCGCCAGCAGCTTCCAGGGTATCGGTGAAAAACTGTTTTTT
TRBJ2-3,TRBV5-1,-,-,CASSLVSLSNTQYF,TGCGCCAGCAGCTTGGTCAGTCTCTCGAATACGCAGTATTTT
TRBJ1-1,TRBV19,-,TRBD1,CASSRLGTGATEAFF,TGTGCCAGTAGTAGACTGGGGACAGGTGCCACTGAAGCTTTCTTT
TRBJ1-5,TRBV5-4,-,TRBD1,CASSYGQGAGSPQHF,TGTGCCAGCAGCTACGGACAGGGAGCGGGTTCGCCCCAGCATTTT
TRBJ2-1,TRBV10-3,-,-,CAISESRGQDDEQFF,TGTGCCATCAGTGAATCTAGGGGCCAAGACGATGAGCAGTTCTTC
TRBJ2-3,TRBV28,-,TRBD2,CASSYSAGGGVDTQYF,TGTGCCAGCAGTTATTCGGCGGGAGGAGGTGTAGATACGCAGTATTTT
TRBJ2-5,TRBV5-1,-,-,CASTEGEETQYF,TGCGCCAGCACCGAGGGTGAGGAGACCCAGTACTTC
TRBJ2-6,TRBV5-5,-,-,CASSLGSGANVLTF,TGTGCCAGCAGCTTGGGGAGCGGGGCCAACGTCCTGACTTTC
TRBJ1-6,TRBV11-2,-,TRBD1,CASSPPTGENSPLHF,TGTGCCAGCAGCCCTCCGACAGGGGAAAATTCACCCCTCCACTTT
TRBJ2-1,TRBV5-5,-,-,CASRDSLTYNEQFF,TGTGCCAGCAGGGACAGTCTAACCTACAATGAGCAGTTCTTC
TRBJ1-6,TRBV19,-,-,CASRGPGGRSPLHF,TGTGCCAGCCGAGGGCCCGGTGGGAGATCACCCCTCCACTTT
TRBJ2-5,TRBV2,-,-,CASSGSPQETQYF,TGTGCCAGCAGCGGGAGCCCCCAGGAGACCCAGTACTTC
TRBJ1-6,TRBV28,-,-,CASSLNRANSPLHF,TGTGCCAGCAGTTTAAACAGGGCCAATTCACCCCTCCACTTT
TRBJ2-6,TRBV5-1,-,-,CASSFIDTTGANVLTF,TGCGCCAGCAGCTTTATTGACACCACTGGGGCCAACGTCCTGACTTTC
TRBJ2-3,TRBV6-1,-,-,CASSERTFPIDTQYF,TGTGCCAGCAGTGAGCGTACCTTCCCGATAGATACGCAGTATTTT